This TCR beta chain was captured by sequencing in a study of blood T cell repertoires in COVID-19. Trimming took off 0 bases at V and 2 bases at J, with 35 bases between the two ends. This CDR3 spans 23 amino acids. In germline, CDR1 is SNHLY, CDR2 FYNNEI. Libraries were prepared by immunoSEQ multiplex PCR; TCRdb keeps only in-frame clonotypes and omits some of them. The sample contains 150,000 to 200,000 clones, about 93% of which appear only once. The sequence derives from a man under 40 with COVID-19, enrolled during active disease. V and J are TRBV2 and TRBJ2-7; TRBD1 is a possible D gene (5 bases). Sequenced: peripheral blood. The CDR3 loop reads CASSEAQLAPRRTRGVGPYEQYF. Here the CDR3 DNA reads TGTGCCAGCAGTGAAGCGCAACTTGCCCCCCGTCGAACACGAGGAGTGGGGCCCTACGAGCAGTACTTC.